The present T cell receptor (beta chain) was sequenced within a study of response to subunit inactivated influenza vaccine. One entry per CDR3 protein, called by TCRdb with MiXCR from the RT-PCR reads. The sample gives 650,000 to 800,000 distinct CDR3 sequences, approximately 15% of which show up once; 5.5% to 7% is in the top ten. V lost 7 bases and J lost 0; bases outside the gene matches: 9. The germline gives CDR1 SQVTM, CDR2 ANQGSEA. The CDR3 sequence is 14 residues long. This clonotype has just a few counts. The J gene is TRBJ2-7, the V gene TRBV29-1; 7 bases fit TRBD1. This sequence originates from a man between 50 and 59 years old who received an inactivated influenza vaccine. Source: PBMCs from blood, taken about 14 days before vaccination. The CDR3 nucleotides read TGCAGCGCCCTGGTGACAGGGACCTCCTACGAGCAGTACTTC. This codes for CSALVTGTSYEQYF.